The sequence of this T cell receptor beta chain was determined in a study of CD8 T cells in Susac syndrome. Random-hexamer reverse transcription was applied to 0.5 to 1 ug RNA. TCRdb redid the calling of the immunoSEQ multiplex PCR reads with MiXCR, one entry per CDR3 protein. The table lists under 250,000 distinct CDR3 sequences, roughly 93% of them singletons. Input material: CD4+ T cells from PBMCs. This sequence originates from a human donor with Susac syndrome.

CDR3 coding DNA: TGTGCCATCAGTGGTGGTAACACTGAAGCTTTCTTT. As protein: CAISGGNTEAFF. The chain combines TRBV10-3 with TRBJ1-1; no clear D gene. The V gene's germline CDR1 is ENHRY and CDR2 SYGVKD. The CDR3 is made up of 12 amino acids. Trimming left V 4 bases short and J 2 bases short, with 5 bases between.